One and the same sample provided the 10 T cell receptor beta chains below, sequenced in a study of cytomegalovirus exposure and HLA in healthy donors. Vbeta (60) and Jbeta (13) primers were used in the PCR. Profiled with immunoSEQ multiplex PCR; TCRdb holds only in-frame clones, not every one. The sample lists some 150,000 clones, about 80% occurring once. Sequenced sample: PBMCs. The receptor source for this set is a man aged 35 to 55 in good health and CMV-seropositive.

The gene calls are TRBV5-5 and TRBJ1-3; D possibly corresponds to TRBD1 (5 bases). CDR1 and CDR2 from the germline V gene are SGHKS and YYEKEE (reference sequence). There are 15 residues in the CDR3. V lost 4 bases and J 1 base, leaving 12 bases between the germline ends. CDR3 in amino acids: CASSRPGVSGNTIYF. The CDR3 DNA is TGTGCCAGCAGCCGGCCGGGGGTTTCTGGAAACACCATATATTTT.

The rearrangement links TRBV9 to TRBJ2-3; D may be TRBD1 (6 bases). The CDR3 covers 15 residues. Germline CDR1 is SGDLS and CDR2 is YYNGEE. V was trimmed by 4 bases and J by 1 base, leaving 13 bases between them. In nucleotides, the CDR3 is TGTGCCAGCAGCTTCCGGGACACTGGCACAGATACGCAGTATTTT. This sequence encodes CASSFRDTGTDTQYF.

The gene calls are TRBV27 and TRBJ2-1, with 7 bases identical to TRBD2. J was trimmed by 3 bases and V by 5 bases; bases with no gene match: 10. In germline, CDR1 is MNHEY, CDR2 SMNVEV (reference sequence). CDR3 length: 16 residues. The CDR3 DNA reads as TGTGCCAGCAGTGGTACCCGCGGGAGCAACTACAATGAGCAGTTCTTC. Translation: CASSGTRGSNYNEQFF.

The chain combines TRBV5-1 with TRBJ1-1, with D unresolved. Per germline, CDR1 SGHRS and CDR2 YFSETQ. The CDR3 is 13 residues long. Trimming stripped 4 bases from V and 2 bases from J, with 9 bases between. CDR3 loop: CASSQTPNTEAFF. DNA for the CDR3: TGCGCCAGCAGCCAAACACCCAACACTGAAGCTTTCTTT.

The chain is built from TRBV5-1 and TRBJ1-1; a weak D match, TRBD1 (6 bases). The CDR3 contains 14 residues. CDR1 and CDR2 (germline): SGHRS, YFSETQ. V lost 4 bases and J lost 3, with 13 bases in between. DNA for the CDR3: TGCGCCAGCAGCCCTAAGGGGGGGGACACTGAAGCTTTCTTT. This codes for CASSPKGGDTEAFF. Variable domain in full (rest from reference TRBV5-1 and TRBJ1-1): KAGVTQTPRYLIKTRGQQVTLSCSPISGHRSVSWYQQTPGQGLQFLFEYFSETQRNKGNFPGRFSGRQFSNSRSEMNVSTLELGDSALYLCASSPKGGDTEAFFGQGTRLTVV.

The chain uses TRBV29-1 and TRBJ2-1, with TRBD1 matching 9 bases. This CDR3 has 12 residues. V gave up 7 bases and J gave up 12 bases; unmatched junction bases: 10. Germline V lookup: CDR1 SQVTM, CDR2 ANQGSEA. CDR3 sequence reads: CSERGQGDRQFF. For the CDR3, the DNA is TGCAGCGAAAGGGGACAGGGTGATAGGCAGTTCTTC.

The CDR3 loop is CASSVASSGTYGEQFF. In DNA, the CDR3 is TGTGCCAGCAGCGTAGCGTCGAGCGGGACGTATGGTGAGCAGTTCTTC. The V gene is TRBV9, the J gene TRBJ2-1; TRBD2 matches at 7 bases. Germline CDR1 reads SGDLS; CDR2 reads YYNGEE. The CDR3 extends over 16 amino acids. Trimming removed 0 bases from V and 9 bases from J; junction bases left unmatched: 12.

The chain carries TRBV18 and TRBJ2-5; TRBD2 is a possible D gene (5 bases). The V gene lost 5 bases and the J gene lost 3 bases, with 7 bases spanning the gap. In germline, CDR1 is KGHSH, CDR2 LQKENI. The CDR3 loop spans 12 amino acids. Here the CDR3 reads CASSATKETQYF. The CDR3 DNA reads TGTGCCAGCTCAGCGACTAAAGAGACCCAGTACTTC.

This clone was seen a handful of times. The rearrangement links TRBV9 to TRBJ1-1; no definite D call. V lost 0 bases, J lost 5 bases, and 11 bases lay in between. CDR1 and CDR2 (germline): SGDLS, YYNGEE. This CDR3 region has 14 residues. CDR3 sequence (DNA): TGTGCCAGCAGCGTAGAAGGAGGGTATACTGAAGCTTTCTTT. Translation gives CASSVEGGYTEAFF.

This chain connects TRBV7-3 to TRBJ2-3, with unresolved D. Trimming removed 1 base at V and 4 bases at J, with 12 bases between. The CDR3 totals 15 residues. Germline V gives CDR1 SGHTA, CDR2 FQGTGA. CDR3 loop: CASSLRQSPPDTQYF. The CDR3 nucleotides read TGTGCCAGCAGCTTAAGGCAATCCCCCCCAGATACGCAGTATTTT.